A selection of T cell receptor beta chains follows, all from one sample in a study of human T cells and chemical hapten exposure. One entry per CDR3 protein, called by TCRdb with MiXCR from the RACE reads. The repertoire holds 200,000 to 300,000 distinct CDR3 sequences, with about 9.4% as singletons. The sample was whole blood, taken in connection with sensitization to the hapten diphenylcyclopropenone (DPC). These receptor sequences come from a middle-aged woman with alopecia areata. Some clones in this sample may be carry-over from other donors' samples. The CDR3 runs from the conserved cysteine through the conserved F or W. The D gene is left open where the match is weak. Clone size is shown for a subset of rows, as once, few, many or a class of expanded clone.

j_call v_call d_call clone_size cdr3_nt cdr3_aa
TRBJ2-5 TRBV4-3 NA few TGCGCCAGCAGCCAAAACATAAAAGAGACCCAGTACTTC CASSQNIKETQYF
TRBJ2-7 TRBV10-3 NA many TGTGCCATCAGCCGGGACACGATCTACGAGCAGTACTTC CAISRDTIYEQYF
TRBJ2-5 TRBV7-2 TRBD1 few TGTGCCAGCAGCCCACCCGAAAAACAGGGGGAGACCCAGTACTTC CASSPPEKQGETQYF
TRBJ2-1 TRBV20-1 TRBD2 few TGCAGTGCTATGGAGGGACTAGCGGGAGGTAATGAGCAGTTCTTC CSAMEGLAGGNEQFF
TRBJ2-1 TRBV28 TRBD2 NA TGTGCCAGCAGTCTAGGGACTAGCGTGCAGTTCTTC CASSLGTSVQFF
TRBJ1-1 TRBV29-1 NA many TGCAGCGGGAGGCGGGGGCTTGACACTGAAGCTTTCTTT CSGRRGLDTEAFF
TRBJ1-6 TRBV30 TRBD1 few TGTGCCTGGAGTAGAGACAGGGGAGGGAATTCACCCCTCCACTTT CAWSRDRGGNSPLHF
TRBJ2-7 TRBV28 NA NA TGTGCCAGCAGTTTGGCTAGCCGATCCTCCTACGAGCAGTACTTC CASSLASRSSYEQYF
TRBJ2-3 TRBV7-2 NA NA TGTGCCAGCAGCACGGGGGTGAGCACAGATACGCAGTATTTT CASSTGVSTDTQYF
TRBJ2-5 TRBV7-2 NA few TGTGCCAGCAGCCTCCGGGGCTACAGCCAAGAGACCCAGTACTTC CASSLRGYSQETQYF
TRBJ2-2 TRBV28 TRBD2 few TGTGCCAGCAGTTCGCCGCCGGGACTAGCGGGAGGAAGGGGCACCGGGGAGCTGTTTTTT CASSSPPGLAGGRGTGELFF
TRBJ2-1 TRBV7-9 TRBD2 few TGTGCCAGCAGCTCCTCCGGGACTAGCGTCCAGTTCTTC CASSSSGTSVQFF
TRBJ2-1 TRBV5-1 NA few TGCGCCAGCAGCTCCCGGGGTGTCGCCAGGAGTGAATCCTACAATGAGCAGTTCTTC CASSSRGVARSESYNEQFF
TRBJ2-3 TRBV5-6 NA many TGTGCCAGCAGCACCTACTCCCGAAGCACAGATACGCAGTATTTT CASSTYSRSTDTQYF
TRBJ2-1 TRBV7-2 NA NA TGTGCCAGCAGCCCCCACTCCTACAATGAGCAGTTCTTC CASSPHSYNEQFF
TRBJ1-2 TRBV7-2 NA many TGTGCCAGCAGCTTCGACATCCTGGCCAACTATGGCTACACCTTC CASSFDILANYGYTF
TRBJ2-1 TRBV7-9 NA few TGTGCCAGCAGCTTTGGGACGGGAGACGCGGGTGAGCAGTTCTTC CASSFGTGDAGEQFF
TRBJ2-4 TRBV7-2 NA few TGTGCCAGCAGCTTAGTAATTGGTGGCCAGAACATTCAGTACTTC CASSLVIGGQNIQYF
TRBJ1-2 TRBV5-1 NA NA TGCGCCAGCAGCTTGCCGGACCCTAACTATGGCTACACCTTC CASSLPDPNYGYTF
TRBJ2-3 TRBV13 TRBD2 few TGTGCCAGCAGCCCCCCCCCGTCGCTAGCGGGTTGGACAGATACGCAGTATTTT CASSPPPSLAGWTDTQYF
TRBJ2-7 TRBV28 NA many TGTGCCAGCAGTGGACCTCGACGGGCCTACGAGCAGTACTTC CASSGPRRAYEQYF
TRBJ1-4 TRBV20-1 NA few TGCAGTGCTGATTTTGCAACTAATGAAAAACTGTTTTTT CSADFATNEKLFF
TRBJ1-1 TRBV3-1 NA NA TGTGCCAGCAGCCGGCGGGGTCAGGGACGCACTGAAGCTTTCTTT CASSRRGQGRTEAFF
TRBJ2-7 TRBV19 TRBD2 NA TGTGCCAGTAGTATAGGGACTAGCGGGGGCTACGAGCAGTACTTC CASSIGTSGGYEQYF
TRBJ2-7 TRBV9 TRBD1 few TGTGCCAGCAGCGCCGGGACAGCGTTCTCCTACGAGCAGTACTTC CASSAGTAFSYEQYF
TRBJ2-2 TRBV4-1 TRBD1 NA TGCGCCAGCAGCCAAAAGGGGACCGGGACAGTGAACACCGGGGAGCTGTTTTTT CASSQKGTGTVNTGELFF
TRBJ1-5 TRBV6-2/TRBV6-3 NA few TGTGCCAGCAGAGCAGACAGGATCGACAATCAGCCCCAGCATTTT CASRADRIDNQPQHF
TRBJ2-7 TRBV20-1 TRBD1 NA TGCAGTGCTAGAGCGCAGACAGGGGCCTACGAGCAGTACTTC CSARAQTGAYEQYF
TRBJ1-4 TRBV25-1 NA NA TGTGCCAGCATGAGTTATGAAAAACTGTTTTTT CASMSYEKLFF
TRBJ2-2 TRBV20-1 TRBD2 few TGCAGTGCTATCCCTAGCGGGAGTTATGCCACCGGGGAGCTGTTTTTT CSAIPSGSYATGELFF
TRBJ2-7 TRBV11-1 NA NA TGTGCCAGCAGCTCAGGAGGGGCCGGCGAGCAGTACTTC CASSSGGAGEQYF
TRBJ2-7 TRBV6-6 NA many TGTGCCAGCAGACCCCCAGGGGCCCTTTCCTACGAGCAGTACTTC CASRPPGALSYEQYF
TRBJ2-1 TRBV7-9 TRBD1 few TGTGCCAGCAGCTTCGCTGGCCAGGGGGCGAAAACCTACAATGAGCAGTTCTTC CASSFAGQGAKTYNEQFF
TRBJ2-1 TRBV27 TRBD2 many TGTGCCAGCACCCTCCACCGAGCGGGAAGCTCCTACAATGAGCAGTTCTTC CASTLHRAGSSYNEQFF
TRBJ2-1 TRBV6-1 NA many TGTGCCAGCAGTGAAGGACCAGCGGGACACCATGAGCAGTTCTTC CASSEGPAGHHEQFF
TRBJ1-1 TRBV7-9 TRBD1 NA TGTGCCAGCAGCTCGGATCTGACAGGGGGGATTGAAGCTTTCTTT CASSSDLTGGIEAFF
TRBJ2-3 TRBV27 NA NA TGTGCCAGCAGTTTAAATATGGCTTATCGCACAGATACGCAGTATTTT CASSLNMAYRTDTQYF